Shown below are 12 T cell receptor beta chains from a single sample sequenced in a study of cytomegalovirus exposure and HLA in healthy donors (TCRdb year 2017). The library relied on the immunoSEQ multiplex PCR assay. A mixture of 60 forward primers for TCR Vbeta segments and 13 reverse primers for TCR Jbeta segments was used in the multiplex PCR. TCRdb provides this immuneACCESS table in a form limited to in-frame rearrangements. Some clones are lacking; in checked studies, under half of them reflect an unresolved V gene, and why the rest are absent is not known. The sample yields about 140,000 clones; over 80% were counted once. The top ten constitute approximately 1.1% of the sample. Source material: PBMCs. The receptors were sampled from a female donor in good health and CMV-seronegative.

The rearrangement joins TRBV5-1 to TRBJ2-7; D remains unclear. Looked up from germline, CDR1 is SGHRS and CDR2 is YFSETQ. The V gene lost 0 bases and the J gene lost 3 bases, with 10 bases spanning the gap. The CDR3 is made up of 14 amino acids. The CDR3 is CASSLAPGDYEQYF. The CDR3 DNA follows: TGCGCCAGCAGCTTGGCCCCAGGCGACTACGAGCAGTACTTC.

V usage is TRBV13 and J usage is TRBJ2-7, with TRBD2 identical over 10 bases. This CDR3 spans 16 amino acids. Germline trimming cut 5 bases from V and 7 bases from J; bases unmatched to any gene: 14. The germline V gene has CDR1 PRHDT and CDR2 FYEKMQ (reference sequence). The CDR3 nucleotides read TGTGCCAGCAGCAAAGGACTAGCGGTTAGGTATGGGGAGCAGTACTTC. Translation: CASSKGLAVRYGEQYF.

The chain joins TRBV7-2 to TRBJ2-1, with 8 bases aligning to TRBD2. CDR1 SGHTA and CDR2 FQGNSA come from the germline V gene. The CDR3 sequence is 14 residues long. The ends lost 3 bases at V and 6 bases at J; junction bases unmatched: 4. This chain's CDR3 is CASSFLLAGNEQFF. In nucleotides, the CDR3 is TGTGCCAGCAGCTTCTTGCTAGCGGGCAATGAGCAGTTCTTC.

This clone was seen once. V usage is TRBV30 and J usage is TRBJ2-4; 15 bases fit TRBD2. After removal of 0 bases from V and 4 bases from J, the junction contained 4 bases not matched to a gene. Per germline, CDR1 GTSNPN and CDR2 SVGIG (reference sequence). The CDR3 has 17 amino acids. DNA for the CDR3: TGTGCCTGGAGTGTACTGGGACTAGCGGGAGGTAAAAACATTCAGTACTTC. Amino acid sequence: CAWSVLGLAGGKNIQYF.

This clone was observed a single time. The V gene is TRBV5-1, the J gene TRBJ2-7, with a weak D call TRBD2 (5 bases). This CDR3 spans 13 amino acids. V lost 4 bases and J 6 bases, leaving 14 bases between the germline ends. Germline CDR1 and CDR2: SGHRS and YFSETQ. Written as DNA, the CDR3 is TGCGCCAGCAGCCCCGGTCCGGGGTCCGAGCAGTACTTC. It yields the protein CASSPGPGSEQYF.

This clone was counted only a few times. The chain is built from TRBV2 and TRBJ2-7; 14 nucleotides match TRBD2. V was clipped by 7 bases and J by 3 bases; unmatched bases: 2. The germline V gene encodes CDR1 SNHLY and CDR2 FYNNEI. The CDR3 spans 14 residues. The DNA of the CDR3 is TGTGCCAGCACGGGACTAGCGGGAGTCTACGAGCAGTACTTC. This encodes CASTGLAGVYEQYF.

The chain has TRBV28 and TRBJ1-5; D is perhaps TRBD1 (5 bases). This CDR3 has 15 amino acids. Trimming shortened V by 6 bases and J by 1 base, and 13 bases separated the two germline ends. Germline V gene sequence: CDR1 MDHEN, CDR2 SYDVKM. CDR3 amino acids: CASRSIGVSNQPQHF. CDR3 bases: TGTGCCAGCAGGTCCATAGGGGTAAGCAATCAGCCCCAGCATTTT.

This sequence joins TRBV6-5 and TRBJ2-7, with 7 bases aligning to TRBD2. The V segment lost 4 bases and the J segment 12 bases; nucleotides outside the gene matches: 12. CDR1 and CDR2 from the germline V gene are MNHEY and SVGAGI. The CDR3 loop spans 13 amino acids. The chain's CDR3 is CASSWEGGVGLYF. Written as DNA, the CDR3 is TGTGCCAGCAGTTGGGAGGGTGGGGTGGGTTTGTACTTC.

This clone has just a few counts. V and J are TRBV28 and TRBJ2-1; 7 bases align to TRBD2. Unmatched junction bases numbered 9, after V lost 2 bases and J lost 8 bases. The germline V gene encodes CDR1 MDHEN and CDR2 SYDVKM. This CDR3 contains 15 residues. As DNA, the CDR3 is TGTGCCAGCAGTTTAACGGGGGAGGGAGGATATGAGCAGTTCTTC. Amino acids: CASSLTGEGGYEQFF.

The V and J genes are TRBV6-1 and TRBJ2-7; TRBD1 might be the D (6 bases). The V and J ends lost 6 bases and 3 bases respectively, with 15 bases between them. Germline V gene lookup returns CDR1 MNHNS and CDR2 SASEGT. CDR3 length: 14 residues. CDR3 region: CASRDRDIYYEQYF. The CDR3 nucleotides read TGTGCCAGCAGGGACCGGGACATTTACTACGAGCAGTACTTC.

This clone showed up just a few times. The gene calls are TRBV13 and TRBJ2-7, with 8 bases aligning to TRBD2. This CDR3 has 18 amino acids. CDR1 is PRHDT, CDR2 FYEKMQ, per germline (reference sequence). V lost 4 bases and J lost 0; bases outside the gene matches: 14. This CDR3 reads CASSSGGDSGQTSYEQYF. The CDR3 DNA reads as TGTGCCAGCAGCTCCGGGGGGGATAGCGGCCAAACCTCCTACGAGCAGTACTTC.

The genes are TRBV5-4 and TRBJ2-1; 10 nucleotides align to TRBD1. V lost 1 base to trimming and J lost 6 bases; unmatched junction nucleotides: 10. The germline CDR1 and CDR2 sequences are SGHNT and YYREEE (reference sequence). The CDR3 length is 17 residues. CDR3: CASSLFPRQGATNEQFF. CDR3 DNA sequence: TGTGCCAGCAGCTTGTTCCCCCGACAGGGGGCGACCAATGAGCAGTTCTTC. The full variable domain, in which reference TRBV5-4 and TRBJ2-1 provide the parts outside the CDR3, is ETGVTQSPTHLIKTRGQQVTLRCSSQSGHNTVSWYQQALGQGPQFIFQYYREEENGRGNFPPRFSGLQFPNYSSELNVNALELDDSALYLCASSLFPRQGATNEQFFGPGTRLTVL.